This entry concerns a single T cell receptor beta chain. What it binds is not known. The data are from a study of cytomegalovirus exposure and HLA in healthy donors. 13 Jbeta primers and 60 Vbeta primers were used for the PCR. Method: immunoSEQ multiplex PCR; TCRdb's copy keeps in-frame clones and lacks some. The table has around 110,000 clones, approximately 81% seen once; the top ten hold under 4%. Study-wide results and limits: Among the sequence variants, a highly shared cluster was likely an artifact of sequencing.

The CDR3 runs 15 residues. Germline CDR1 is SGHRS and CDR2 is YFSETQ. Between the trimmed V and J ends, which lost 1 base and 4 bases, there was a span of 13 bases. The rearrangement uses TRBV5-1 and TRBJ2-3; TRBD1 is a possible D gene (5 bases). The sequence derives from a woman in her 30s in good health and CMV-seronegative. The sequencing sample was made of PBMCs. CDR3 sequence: CASSLRGMGSDTQYF. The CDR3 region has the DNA TGCGCCAGCAGCTTGAGGGGTATGGGTTCAGATACGCAGTATTTT. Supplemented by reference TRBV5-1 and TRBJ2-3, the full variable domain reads KAGVTQTPRYLIKTRGQQVTLSCSPISGHRSVSWYQQTPGQGLQFLFEYFSETQRNKGNFPGRFSGRQFSNSRSEMNVSTLELGDSALYLCASSLRGMGSDTQYFGPGTRLTVL.